Below are 26 T cell receptor beta chains sequenced from a single sample in a study of spatial heterogeneity in lung cancer. MiXCR was run by TCRdb on the 5' RACE reads, yielding one entry per CDR3 protein. The sample shows under 150,000 distinct CDR3 sequences, 10% to 15% of them seen only once. The time point is: blood at routine non-recurrence follow-up after resection. Sequencing of whole RNA from tumor, nontumor lung or frozen PBMC involved no sorting. The sequencing here drew on PBMCs, taken at follow-up. The receptors here all came from a male donor with early-stage non-small cell lung cancer.

There are a few counts of this clonotype. The chain carries TRBV20-1 and TRBJ1-5; D is unresolved. CDR1 and CDR2 (germline): DFQATT, SNEGSKA (reference sequence). V lost 0 bases to trimming and J lost 0 bases, with 9 bases between them. The CDR3 runs to 15 residues. CDR3 coding DNA: TGCAGTGCTAGAGATTCATGGAGTAGCAATCAGCCCCAGCATTTT. As protein: CSARDSWSSNQPQHF.

This chain connects TRBV7-9 to TRBJ2-7, with D unclear. V dropped 2 bases and J dropped 0 bases, with 5 bases sitting between them. Germline-derived CDR1 and CDR2 are SEHNR and FQNEAQ (reference sequence). The CDR3 extends over 13 amino acids. The DNA of the CDR3 is TGTGCCAGCAGCTTATTCAGCTCCTACGAGCAGTACTTC. Amino acids: CASSLFSSYEQYF.

V usage is TRBV11-3 and J usage is TRBJ2-1; D perhaps matches TRBD2 (5 bases). This CDR3 has 15 amino acids. V was cut by 2 bases and J by 4 bases, with 12 bases left in between. CDR1 and CDR2 from the germline V gene are SGHNT and YENEEA. CDR3 bases: TGTGCCAGCAGCTTATCCAGCGGCGGATACAATGAGCAGTTCTTC. It codes for CASSLSSGGYNEQFF.

The table lists this clonotype with a few counts. In DNA form, the CDR3 reads TGTGCCAGCAGCTTAGGAGGTGGCAGGGCCAACTATGGCTACACCTTC. It specifies CASSLGGGRANYGYTF. The chain has TRBV5-5 and TRBJ1-2; D is possibly TRBD1 (5 bases). The V gene's germline CDR1 is SGHKS and CDR2 YYEKEE (reference sequence). V lost 2 bases to trimming and J lost 2 bases, with 16 bases between them. The CDR3 totals 16 residues.

This clonotype has more than one count but fewer than ten. CDR3 sequence reads: CASSSQGREQYF. In DNA, the CDR3 is TGTGCCAGCAGCTCCCAGGGGCGCGAGCAGTACTTC. The V and J genes are TRBV3-1 and TRBJ2-7, with D perhaps TRBD1 (6 bases). The CDR3 is 12 amino acids. Trimming took off 5 bases at V and 6 bases at J, with 11 bases between the two ends. Looked up from germline, CDR1 is LGHDT and CDR2 is YNNKEL (reference sequence).

This clonotype was seen a handful of times. The chain carries TRBV11-3 and TRBJ2-5; a weak D match, TRBD2 (6 bases). CDR3 size: 15 residues. The ends were cut back, 1 base at V and 1 base at J, with 10 bases in the middle. Germline V gene sequence: CDR1 SGHNT, CDR2 YENEEA. CDR3 amino acids: CASSLAAGSQETQYF. The CDR3 bases are TGTGCCAGCAGCTTAGCTGCGGGAAGCCAAGAGACCCAGTACTTC.

The V gene is TRBV24-1, the J gene TRBJ1-5; D is possibly TRBD1 (5 bases). V lost 2 bases and J 7 bases, leaving 17 bases between the germline ends. CDR1 is KGHDR and CDR2 is SFDVKD in the germline V gene. This CDR3 has 16 amino acids. The CDR3, as DNA: TGTGCCACCAGTGATTCGCGACAGTCCTCACGGCAGCCCCAGCATTTT. Translated, it gives CATSDSRQSSRQPQHF.

The rearrangement uses TRBV20-1 and TRBJ2-5, with D possibly being TRBD2 (7 bases). Per germline, CDR1 DFQATT and CDR2 SNEGSKA (reference sequence). With 6 bases removed from V and 4 bases from J, the gap between germline ends came to 12 bases. CDR3 length equals 12 residues. As DNA, the CDR3 is TGCAGTGCGGGGGGGGCCCGAGAGACCCAGTACTTC. Protein sequence: CSAGGARETQYF.

The chain recombines TRBV5-1 with TRBJ2-5; D remains ambiguous. With 0 bases removed from V and 1 base from J, the gap between germline ends came to 13 bases. In germline, CDR1 is SGHRS, CDR2 YFSETQ. The CDR3 is 16 amino acids. CDR3 DNA: TGCGCCAGCAGCTTGGGCCTGGCGGTAGCCCAAGAGACCCAGTACTTC. Encoded protein: CASSLGLAVAQETQYF.

A few counts support this clonotype. The gene calls are TRBV2 and TRBJ2-5; no definite D call. Germline CDR1 and CDR2: SNHLY and FYNNEI. The CDR3 length is 13 residues. V gave up 6 bases and J gave up 5 bases, with 13 bases separating them. CDR3 DNA: TGTGCCAGCAGGGGTAGGGTCGGCGAGACCCAGTACTTC. Amino acid sequence: CASRGRVGETQYF.

This clonotype was seen only once. V gene TRBV28 combines with J gene TRBJ2-5; D is unresolved. Trimming cost V 4 bases and J 2 bases, with 11 bases left between them. The CDR3 sequence is 14 residues long. Germline-derived CDR1 and CDR2 are MDHEN and SYDVKM. For the CDR3, the DNA is TGTGCCAGCAGTTCTCCTGGGTCACAAGAGACCCAGTACTTC. Translating gives CASSSPGSQETQYF.

The V gene is TRBV30, the J gene TRBJ2-2; 12 bases agree with TRBD1. Trimming cost V 1 base and J 7 bases; bases outside gene matches: 7. The CDR3 contains 16 residues. Germline CDR1 GTSNPN, CDR2 SVGIG (reference sequence). The CDR3, as DNA: TGTGCCTGGAGTGCCGGGACAGGGGGCAAGGTCGGGGAGCTGTTTTTT. Its protein is CAWSAGTGGKVGELFF.

The chain has TRBV7-3 and TRBJ1-1; D not certain. Trimming removed 6 bases from V and 3 bases from J, with 14 bases in between. CDR3 length equals 14 residues. Germline values: CDR1 SGHTA, CDR2 FQGTGA. CDR3: CASRLDPTHTEAFF. For the CDR3, the DNA is TGTGCCAGCAGATTGGACCCGACTCACACTGAAGCTTTCTTT.

At least ten counts were recorded for this clonotype. V gene TRBV11-1 combines with J gene TRBJ2-2; D is ambiguous. Trimming cost V 6 bases and J 5 bases, with 16 bases left between them. This CDR3 region has 15 residues. Germline loops: CDR1 SGHAT, CDR2 FQDESV (reference sequence). The CDR3 spells CASSYGRRRTGELFF. As DNA, the CDR3 is TGTGCCAGCAGTTACGGACGGCGAAGGACCGGGGAGCTGTTTTTT.

This clonotype came up a few times. V usage is TRBV10-3 and J usage is TRBJ2-7; D gene uncertain. Trimming left V 3 bases short and J 4 bases short, with 4 bases between. CDR3 size: 11 residues. In germline, CDR1 is ENHRY, CDR2 SYGVKD. The CDR3 here is CAISDGYEQYF. The CDR3 DNA reads TGTGCCATCAGTGATGGATACGAGCAGTACTTC.

This clonotype has only a few counts. Germline is not matched at one junction end, which may reflect a read error. Here the CDR3 reads CASKSENYGNTF. The CDR3 DNA is TGTGCCAGCAAATCCGAAAACTATGGCAACACCTTC. The rearrangement uses TRBV28 and TRBJ1-2; D remains ambiguous. Germline CDR1 and CDR2: MDHEN and SYDVKM. The CDR3 has 12 residues.

In its sample, this clonotype was seen a few times. This rearrangement joins TRBV4-3 to TRBJ1-3; a possible D gene is TRBD1 (6 bases). Per germline, CDR1 LGHNA and CDR2 YSLEER. The CDR3 extends over 17 amino acids. Deletions cut 0 bases from V and 2 bases from J, with 14 bases between. DNA of the CDR3: TGCGCCAGCAGCCAAGAAGCGCCACACAGGGCTGGAAACACCATATATTTT. Its translation: CASSQEAPHRAGNTIYF.

This clonotype was picked up a small number of times. This chain uses TRBV14 with TRBJ1-6; D might be TRBD1 (6 bases). Trimming left V 1 base short and J 6 bases short, with 7 bases between. The CDR3 has 14 residues. The V gene's germline CDR1 is SGHDN and CDR2 FVKESK. CDR3 sequence reads: CASSQGTVNSPLHF. The CDR3, as DNA: TGTGCCAGCAGCCAAGGGACAGTTAATTCACCCCTCCACTTT.

This clonotype appeared many times. The chain uses TRBV6-6 and TRBJ1-1, with 8 bases that match TRBD1. V dropped 4 bases and J dropped 1; count of bases not matched to a gene: 11. This CDR3 contains 17 residues. Germline CDR1 and CDR2: MNHNY and SVGAGI (reference sequence). In nucleotides, the CDR3 is TGTGCCAGCAGTTTTCGGACAGGGTACGATAAGAACACTGAAGCTTTCTTT. It encodes CASSFRTGYDKNTEAFF.

This clonotype showed up just a few times. This chain joins TRBV7-9 and TRBJ1-4; D call uncertain. The CDR3 covers 13 residues. The germline V and J ends were trimmed by 5 bases and 8 bases, with 12 bases remaining between them. Germline V lookup: CDR1 SEHNR, CDR2 FQNEAQ (reference sequence). Written as DNA, the CDR3 is TGTGCCAGCAGCCCCACCATGAGGGAAAAACTGTTTTTT. Residues: CASSPTMREKLFF.

The chain combines TRBV7-4 with TRBJ1-5; D not certain. Trimming removed 2 bases from V and 7 bases from J, with 9 bases in between. Germline V gene sequence: CDR1 SGHVT, CDR2 SQSDAQ. The CDR3 has 13 residues. CDR3 DNA sequence: TGTGCCAGCAGCTTAACTGCAAGCCAGCCCCAGCATTTT. This translates into CASSLTASQPQHF. Variable domain in full (rest from reference TRBV7-4 and TRBJ1-5): GAGVSQSPRYKVAKRGRDVALRCDSISGHVTLYWYRQTLGQGSEVLTYSQSDAQRDKSGRPSGRFSAERPERSVSTLKIQRTEQGDSAVYLCASSLTASQPQHFGDGTRLSIL.

J is TRBJ2-1 and V is TRBV9; D ambiguous. From germline, CDR1 is SGDLS and CDR2 YYNGEE. V was shortened by 2 bases and J by 4 bases, with 4 bases between the two germline ends. The CDR3 sequence is 12 residues long. The CDR3 DNA follows: TGTGCCAGCAGCGTTGATTACAATGAGCAGTTCTTC. This translates into CASSVDYNEQFF.

The chain carries TRBV9 and TRBJ2-5; 10 positions match TRBD1. The V segment lost 0 bases and the J segment 2 bases; nucleotides outside the gene matches: 4. This CDR3 is 16 amino acids long. Germline assignment: CDR1 SGDLS and CDR2 YYNGEE. CDR3 amino acids: CASSVGTGGLQETQYF. The CDR3 coding sequence is TGTGCCAGCAGCGTAGGGACAGGGGGTTTACAAGAGACCCAGTACTTC.

At least ten counts were recorded for this clonotype. The J gene is TRBJ1-1, the V gene TRBV10-2; D might be TRBD1 (5 bases). Germline CDR1 WSHSY, CDR2 SAAADI. V was trimmed by 9 bases and J by 1 base, leaving 12 bases between them. CDR3 length: 13 amino acids. The CDR3: CASQAGTNTEAFF. The CDR3 nucleotides read TGCGCCAGTCAAGCAGGGACGAACACTGAAGCTTTCTTT.

This clonotype was counted many times. V is TRBV11-2 and J is TRBJ2-2, with no clear D. Per the germline V gene, CDR1 is SGHAT and CDR2 is FQNNGV. The CDR3 is 13 amino acids. The V and J ends lost 5 bases and 6 bases respectively, with 10 bases between them. The CDR3 sequence is CASSRTYAGELFF. As DNA, the CDR3 is TGTGCCAGCAGCCGAACCTACGCCGGGGAGCTGTTTTTT.

This clonotype was seen many times. This rearrangement joins TRBV7-2 to TRBJ2-5; D is unclear. This CDR3 region has 12 residues. Trimming stripped 5 bases from V and 5 bases from J, with 9 bases between. CDR1 is SGHTA, CDR2 FQGNSA, per germline. CDR3 sequence: CASSRASETQYF. The CDR3, as DNA: TGTGCCAGCAGCCGGGCGTCGGAGACCCAGTACTTC.